This T cell receptor (beta chain) was identified during a study of cytomegalovirus exposure and HLA in healthy donors. In the study overall: Early on, a data release was issued that held about 85 million unique TCRs from HLA-typed donors. General study findings and limits: Common viral pathogens seemed to be connected with several of the most significant clusters, according to a later analysis. In a later analysis, TCR beta V- and J-gene trimming was associated with a missense DCLRE1C variant.

PCR primers comprised 60 Vbeta and 13 Jbeta primers. Generated by immunoSEQ multiplex PCR, the TCRdb table keeps only in-frame clones and is missing some. Among roughly 200,000 clones listed, about 80% were seen once. As for this clone: Its antigen is unknown.

The sequenced sample was PBMCs. The TCR originated in a woman between 35 and 50 years old in good health and CMV-seronegative.

CDR3 in amino acids: CASSLGAGNTGELFF. CDR3 DNA: TGTGCCAGCAGCTTAGGTGCGGGGAACACCGGGGAGCTGTTTTTT. V usage is TRBV11-3 and J usage is TRBJ2-2; D is possibly TRBD2 (5 bases). The germline V gene encodes CDR1 SGHNT and CDR2 YENEEA. V was clipped by 1 base and J by 1 base, with 7 bases between them. The CDR3 sequence is 15 residues long.